One and the same sample provided the 16 T cell receptor beta chains below, sequenced in a study of OX40 agonist ivuxolimab in advanced cancers. Clones were read by immunoSEQ multiplex PCR, and TCRdb kept only the in-frame ones, dropping some. The sample has 50,000 or so clones; 85% to 90% are singletons. Here the sequenced sample was CD4+ or CD8+ T cells sorted from blood, taken in a trial of the OX40 agonist ivuxolimab. Receptors were obtained from an adult with an advanced solid tumor such as melanoma, head and neck, liver or kidney cancer.

This clone was seen just once. As DNA, the CDR3 is TGTGCCAGTAGTGTCCGGGACAGAATATACGAGCAGTACTTC. Encoded protein: CASSVRDRIYEQYF. The chain employs TRBV19 and TRBJ2-7; 7 nucleotides agree with TRBD1. J gave up 4 bases and V 5 bases, and 8 bases lay outside the gene matches. The CDR3 extends over 14 amino acids. Germline V gene lookup returns CDR1 LNHDA and CDR2 SQIVND (reference sequence).

J is TRBJ2-7 and V is TRBV6-1; 8 bases map to TRBD2. The CDR3 extends over 13 amino acids. CDR1 is MNHNS, CDR2 SASEGT, per germline. V trimming: 6 bases; J trimming: 2 bases; junction bases outside the gene matches: 3. The CDR3 reads CASRSGGTYEQYF. The CDR3 nucleotides read TGTGCCAGCAGATCGGGAGGGACCTACGAGCAGTACTTC.

CDR3 sequence reads: CSVGEGETQYF. In DNA, the CDR3 is TGCAGCGTCGGCGAGGGGGAGACCCAGTACTTC. The chain links TRBV29-1 to TRBJ2-5; the D gene could be TRBD1 or TRBD2 (5 bases each). Germline V gene sequence: CDR1 SQVTM, CDR2 ANQGSEA. Trimming shortened V by 6 bases and J by 5 bases, and 10 bases separated the two germline ends. The CDR3 extends over 11 amino acids.

The chain has TRBV7-9 and TRBJ2-1; 11 bases match TRBD1. V dropped 5 bases and J dropped 10; count of bases not matched to a gene: 7. This CDR3 has 14 residues. Germline CDR1 and CDR2: SEHNR and FQNEAQ (reference sequence). The CDR3 region has the DNA TGTGCCAGCAGCCTAGGACAGGGGGCACGGGAGCAGTTCTTC. Its protein product is CASSLGQGAREQFF. Drawing the rest from reference TRBV7-9 and TRBJ2-1, the complete variable domain is DTGVSQNPRHKITKRGQNVTFRCDPISEHNRLYWYRQTLGQGPEFLTYFQNEAQLEKSRLLSDRFSAERPKGSFSTLEIQRTEQGDSAMYLCASSLGQGAREQFFGPGTRLTVL.

A single count supports this clone. The chain combines TRBV27 with TRBJ2-3, with D possibly matching TRBD2 (6 bases). Between the trimmed V and J ends, which lost 6 bases and 1 base, there was a span of 14 bases. Per germline, CDR1 MNHEY and CDR2 SMNVEV (reference sequence). The CDR3 is 15 amino acids. CDR3 sequence reads: CASSRRGIGTDTQYF. The CDR3 coding sequence is TGTGCCAGCAGCCGCCGGGGGATCGGCACAGATACGCAGTATTTT.

This chain uses TRBV29-1 with TRBJ1-2; D ambiguous. CDR1 SQVTM and CDR2 ANQGSEA come from the germline V gene. V was clipped by 1 base and J by 4 bases, with 10 bases between them. CDR3 size: 13 residues. In DNA, the CDR3 is TGCAGCGTTGAAGTCGAGACGGGCTATGGCTACACCTTC. Its translation: CSVEVETGYGYTF.

V is TRBV19 and J is TRBJ1-4; tentatively, D is TRBD1 (6 bases). The CDR3 is made up of 15 amino acids. In germline, CDR1 is LNHDA, CDR2 SQIVND (reference sequence). Trimming took off 9 bases at V and 7 bases at J, with 21 bases between the two ends. CDR3 nucleotide sequence: TGTGCCAGCACTTTCTCGTGGGGGGCTGGTGAAAAACTGTTTTTT. This codes for CASTFSWGAGEKLFF.

The chain is built from TRBV19 and TRBJ1-5; D unclear. V was shortened by 5 bases and J by 5 bases, with 4 bases between the two germline ends. Germline lookup yields CDR1 LNHDA and CDR2 SQIVND (reference sequence). The CDR3 spans 11 residues. The CDR3 reads CASSRDQPQHF. In nucleotides, the CDR3 is TGTGCCAGTAGTCGGGATCAGCCCCAGCATTTT. The entire variable domain, with the rest obtained from reference TRBV19 and TRBJ1-5, is as follows: DGGITQSPKYLFRKEGQNVTLSCEQNLNHDAMYWYRQDPGQGLRLIYYSQIVNDFQKGDIAEGYSVSREKKESFPLTVTSAQKNPTAFYLCASSRDQPQHFGDGTRLSIL.

The gene calls are TRBV4-1 and TRBJ2-7; 9 bases align to TRBD2. CDR1 and CDR2 from the germline V gene are MGHRA and YSYEKL. This CDR3 region has 15 residues. With 1 base clipped from V and 0 bases from J, the junction kept 1 base outside the gene matches. The CDR3 DNA reads TGCGCCAGCAGCCAAGGACTAGCGGCCTCCTACGAGCAGTACTTC. Translation gives CASSQGLAASYEQYF.

This chain links TRBV19 with TRBJ2-1; 8 nucleotides align to TRBD2. Germline V gene sequence: CDR1 LNHDA, CDR2 SQIVND (reference sequence). This CDR3 has 15 amino acids. V gave up 4 bases and J gave up 6 bases; unmatched junction bases: 8. The DNA of the CDR3 is TGTGCCAGTAGTACTGCGGGGGGTCTTTTCAATGAGCAGTTCTTC. It encodes CASSTAGGLFNEQFF.

This clone showed up just once. V and J are TRBV5-1 and TRBJ2-7; 12 positions agree with TRBD2. CDR1 is SGHRS and CDR2 is YFSETQ in the germline V gene. Trimming at V came to 3 bases and at J to 1 base, leaving 5 bases not matched to a gene. The CDR3 spans 16 residues. The CDR3 DNA reads TGCGCCAGCAGCTCCTCACTAGCGGGGGGTTCCTACGAGCAGTACTTC. As protein: CASSSSLAGGSYEQYF.

For the CDR3, the DNA is TGTGCCAGCAGCTCCCCACTCCGGGGTTGGGTTGAGACCCAGTACTTC. Protein: CASSSPLRGWVETQYF. The chain has TRBV5-8 and TRBJ2-5; possibly TRBD2 for D (5 bases). Germline-derived CDR1 and CDR2 are SGHTS and YDEGEE. This CDR3 region has 16 residues. V was trimmed by 3 bases and J by 5 bases, leaving 20 bases between them.

The chain carries TRBV19 and TRBJ1-1; D remains unclear. Trimming shortened V by 3 bases and J by 0 bases, and 17 bases separated the two germline ends. This CDR3 is 17 amino acids long. Germline CDR1 reads LNHDA; CDR2 reads SQIVND (reference sequence). The CDR3: CASSMRTIRTVNTEAFF. The CDR3 DNA follows: TGTGCCAGTAGTATGAGAACAATACGGACGGTGAACACTGAAGCTTTCTTT.

This chain joins TRBV6-1 and TRBJ2-5; TRBD1 matches at 11 bases. The V segment lost 6 bases and the J segment 2 bases; nucleotides outside the gene matches: 5. CDR1 MNHNS and CDR2 SASEGT come from the germline V gene. CDR3 length: 15 amino acids. The CDR3 region is CASSPGQGAQETQYF. The DNA of the CDR3 is TGTGCCAGCAGCCCAGGACAGGGGGCACAAGAGACCCAGTACTTC.

This clone was picked up a small number of times. CDR3 sequence: CAISRQHQETQYF. The CDR3 DNA is TGTGCCATTTCCAGGCAGCATCAAGAGACCCAGTACTTC. This chain uses TRBV19 with TRBJ2-5; no reliable D call. V gave up 10 bases and J gave up 2 bases, with 14 bases separating them. The CDR3 is 13 amino acids. CDR1 is LNHDA and CDR2 is SQIVND in the germline V gene (reference sequence).

The chain combines TRBV6-6 with TRBJ2-3, with D possibly called TRBD1 or TRBD2 (6 bases each). The CDR3 loop spans 16 amino acids. V lost 7 bases and J lost 4, with 21 bases in between. Looked up from germline, CDR1 is MNHNY and CDR2 is SVGAGI (reference sequence). Written as DNA, the CDR3 is TGTGCCAGCACTTCTTCGAAGGGGGGCAGGGCAGATACGCAGTATTTT. This gives the protein CASTSSKGGRADTQYF.